The T cell receptor beta chain under discussion was sequenced for a study of CD8 T cells in Susac syndrome. Study details: The Susac syndrome patients that were sequenced included five or six with active disease and under 10 in remission.

With random hexamers, about 0.45 to 1 ug RNA was reverse transcribed. The amplification used immunoSEQ multiplex PCR on TCR beta CDR3; it spanned 54 Vbeta and 13 Jbeta. A single record per CDR3 protein comes from TCRdb applying MiXCR to the immunoSEQ multiplex PCR reads. The repertoire includes 71,000 or so distinct CDR3 sequences, about 92% of them detected once, and approximately 0.15% sits in the top ten. This CDR3 comprises 16 residues. Germline CDR1 and CDR2: SGHRS and YFSETQ. The V end was cut by 4 bases, the J end by 1 base, with 16 bases between. High-throughput TCR beta sequencing covered peripheral CD8+ and CD4+ T cells. All included Susac syndrome patients satisfied recently defined diagnostic criteria for definite or probable disease.

The gene calls are TRBV5-1 and TRBJ2-3; D might be TRBD2 (6 bases). This receptor was obtained from a human donor with Susac syndrome. Sequencing was performed on CD4+ T cells from PBMCs. This CDR3 reads CASSPPLARGTDTQYF. For the CDR3, the DNA is TGCGCCAGCAGCCCCCCCCTAGCGAGAGGCACAGATACGCAGTATTTT.